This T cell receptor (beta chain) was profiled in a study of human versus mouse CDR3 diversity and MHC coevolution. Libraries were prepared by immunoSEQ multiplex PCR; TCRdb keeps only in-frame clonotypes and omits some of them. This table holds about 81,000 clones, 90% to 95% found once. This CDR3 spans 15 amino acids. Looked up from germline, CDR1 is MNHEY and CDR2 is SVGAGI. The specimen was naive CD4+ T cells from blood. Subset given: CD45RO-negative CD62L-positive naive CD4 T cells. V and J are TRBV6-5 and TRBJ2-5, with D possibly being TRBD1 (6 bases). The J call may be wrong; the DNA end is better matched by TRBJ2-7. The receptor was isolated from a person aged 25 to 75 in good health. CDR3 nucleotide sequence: TGTGCCAGCAGTTACGACAGGCCCCTGAAGGGCGAGCAGTACTTC. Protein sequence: CASSYDRPLKGEQYF.